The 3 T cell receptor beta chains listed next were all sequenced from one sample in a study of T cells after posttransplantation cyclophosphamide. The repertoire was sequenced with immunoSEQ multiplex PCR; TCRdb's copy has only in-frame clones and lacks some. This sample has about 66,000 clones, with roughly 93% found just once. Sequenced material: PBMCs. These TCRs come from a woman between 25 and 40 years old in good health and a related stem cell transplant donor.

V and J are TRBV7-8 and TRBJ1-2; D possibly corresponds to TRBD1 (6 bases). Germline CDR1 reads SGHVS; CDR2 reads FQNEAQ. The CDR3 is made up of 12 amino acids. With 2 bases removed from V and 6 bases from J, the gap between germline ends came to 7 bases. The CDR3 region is CASSLTGNGYTF. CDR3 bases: TGTGCCAGCAGCTTAACAGGGAATGGCTACACCTTC.

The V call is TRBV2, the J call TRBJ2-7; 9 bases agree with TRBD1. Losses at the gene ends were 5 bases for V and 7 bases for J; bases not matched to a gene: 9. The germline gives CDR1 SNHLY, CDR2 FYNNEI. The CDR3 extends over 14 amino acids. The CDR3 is CASSPLQGAKEQYF. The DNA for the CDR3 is TGTGCCAGCAGTCCGTTACAGGGGGCGAAGGAGCAGTACTTC.

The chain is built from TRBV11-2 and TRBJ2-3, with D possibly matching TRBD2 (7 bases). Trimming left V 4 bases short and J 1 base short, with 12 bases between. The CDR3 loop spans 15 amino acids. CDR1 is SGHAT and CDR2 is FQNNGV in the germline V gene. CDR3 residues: CASSWGGAGTDTQYF. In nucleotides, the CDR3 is TGTGCCAGCAGCTGGGGGGGCGCCGGCACAGATACGCAGTATTTT. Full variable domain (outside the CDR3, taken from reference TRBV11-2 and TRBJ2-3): EAGVAQSPRYKIIEKRQSVAFWCNPISGHATLYWYQQILGQGPKLLIQFQNNGVVDDSQLPKDRFSAERLKGVDSTLKIQPAKLEDSAVYLCASSWGGAGTDTQYFGPGTRLTVL.